Below, one T cell receptor beta chain is given with its context. The sample belongs to a study of T cell changes during pregnancy in multiple sclerosis. Produced via immunoSEQ multiplex PCR; TCRdb's table is partial and in-frame only. Seen here are more than 30,000 clones, roughly 87% observed once, and the top ten hold 8% to 10%. With 0 bases clipped from V and 2 bases from J, the junction kept 6 bases outside the gene matches. This CDR3 comprises 16 residues. The germline V gene encodes CDR1 SGHVS and CDR2 FQNEAQ. This material consisted of CD8+ T cells from peripheral blood mononuclear cells, taken in the first trimester of pregnancy. The J gene is TRBJ2-5, the V gene TRBV7-8; 7 positions match TRBD2. This sequence was found in a female donor with multiple sclerosis, enrolled in a pregnancy study. The CDR3 is CASSLALGAGQETQYF. Written as DNA, the CDR3 is TGTGCCAGCAGCTTAGCGCTGGGAGCGGGACAAGAGACCCAGTACTTC.